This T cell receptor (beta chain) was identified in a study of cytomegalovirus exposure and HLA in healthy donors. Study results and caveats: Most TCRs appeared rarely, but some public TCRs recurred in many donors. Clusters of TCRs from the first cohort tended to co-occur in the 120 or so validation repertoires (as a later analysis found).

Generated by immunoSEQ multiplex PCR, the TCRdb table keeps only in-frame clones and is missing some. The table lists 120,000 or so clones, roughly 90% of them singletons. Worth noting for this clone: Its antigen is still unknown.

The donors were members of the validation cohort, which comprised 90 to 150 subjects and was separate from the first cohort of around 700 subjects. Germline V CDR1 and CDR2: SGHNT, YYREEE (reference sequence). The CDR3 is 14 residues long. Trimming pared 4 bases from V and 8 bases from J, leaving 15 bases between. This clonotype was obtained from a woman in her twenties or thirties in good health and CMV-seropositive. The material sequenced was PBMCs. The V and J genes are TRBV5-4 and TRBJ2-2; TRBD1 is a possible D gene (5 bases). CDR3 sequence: CASSVDQGSGELFF. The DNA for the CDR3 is TGTGCCAGCAGCGTCGACCAGGGATCAGGGGAGCTGTTTTTT. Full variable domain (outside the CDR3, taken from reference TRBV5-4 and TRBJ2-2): ETGVTQSPTHLIKTRGQQVTLRCSSQSGHNTVSWYQQALGQGPQFIFQYYREEENGRGNFPPRFSGLQFPNYSSELNVNALELDDSALYLCASSVDQGSGELFFGEGSRLTVL.